Listed here are 13 T cell receptor beta chains from one sample, sequenced in a study of T cells after yellow fever vaccination. TCRdb reanalysed the 5' RACE reads using MiXCR and keeps one entry per CDR3 protein. Of approximately 260,000 distinct CDR3 sequences listed, roughly 5% are singletons. Sequenced material: CD4+ T cells sorted from PBMCs, taken on the day of the yellow fever booster vaccination. Receptors were obtained from a man aged 18 to 30 who received the YFV17D yellow fever vaccine.

The rearrangement uses TRBV5-1 and TRBJ1-5, with a tentative D call TRBD1 (5 bases). Germline CDR1 is SGHRS and CDR2 is YFSETQ. The V end was cut by 4 bases, the J end by 1 base, with 9 bases between. This CDR3 has 14 amino acids. The CDR3 spells CASSPTASNQPQHF. The CDR3 DNA reads TGCGCCAGCAGCCCGACAGCCAGCAATCAGCCCCAGCATTTT.

The rearrangement links TRBV5-1 to TRBJ2-5, with 8 positions matching TRBD1. CDR3 length: 14 amino acids. Trimming cost V 3 bases and J 3 bases; bases outside gene matches: 4. Germline CDR1 SGHRS, CDR2 YFSETQ. CDR3 region: CASSSGQVKETQYF. In DNA, the CDR3 is TGCGCCAGCAGCTCGGGACAGGTTAAAGAGACCCAGTACTTC.

Ten or more counts support this clonotype. The V gene is TRBV7-2, the J gene TRBJ1-1; 7 bases agree with TRBD1. The V gene end was trimmed by 6 bases and the J gene end by 1 base; junction bases not matched to a gene: 2. The CDR3 extends over 13 amino acids. The germline gives CDR1 SGHTA, CDR2 FQGNSA. The CDR3 DNA is TGTGCCAGCAGTAGACAGGGGAACACTGAAGCTTTCTTT. Translation gives CASSRQGNTEAFF.

This clonotype was observed many times. This sequence joins TRBV6-1 and TRBJ2-3; a possible D gene is TRBD2 (5 bases). There are 13 residues in the CDR3. V was cut by 7 bases and J by 2 bases, with 10 bases left in between. Germline lookup yields CDR1 MNHNS and CDR2 SASEGT. The CDR3 reads CASNLASTDTQYF. Written as DNA, the CDR3 is TGTGCCAGCAATCTAGCTTCCACAGATACGCAGTATTTT.

This clonotype was seen ten or more times. The V and J genes are TRBV2 and TRBJ2-5, with D unresolved. This CDR3 has 13 residues. Looked up from germline, CDR1 is SNHLY and CDR2 is FYNNEI. Trimming took 3 bases from V and 5 from J, leaving 10 bases between them. CDR3 bases: TGTGCCAGCAGTGACGACTCGGTGGAGACCCAGTACTTC. Translating gives CASSDDSVETQYF. The whole variable domain, filled in from reference TRBV2 and TRBJ2-5, reads EPEVTQTPSHQVTQMGQEVILRCVPISNHLYFYWYRQILGQKVEFLVSFYNNEISEKSEIFDDQFSVERPDGSNFTLKIRSTKLEDSAMYFCASSDDSVETQYFGPGTRLLVL.

Many counts were recorded for this clonotype. CDR3 coding DNA: TGTGCCAGCAGCTTAGAGTGGGGTTGGGGCACTGAAGCTTTCTTT. Amino acid sequence: CASSLEWGWGTEAFF. V is TRBV7-2 and J is TRBJ1-1; D gene unclear. The CDR3 sequence is 15 residues long. The germline gives CDR1 SGHTA, CDR2 FQGNSA. V lost 1 base and J lost 4, with 13 bases in between.

The chain combines TRBV5-5 with TRBJ1-2; D ambiguous. Trimming took 0 bases from V and 2 from J, leaving 11 bases between them. The CDR3 contains 15 residues. Looked up from germline, CDR1 is SGHKS and CDR2 is YYEKEE (reference sequence). The CDR3 is CASSLVHDRNYGYTF. Written as DNA, the CDR3 is TGTGCCAGCAGCTTGGTACACGACCGGAACTATGGCTACACCTTC. The variable domain in full, with the rest retrieved from reference TRBV5-5 and TRBJ1-2, is DAGVTQSPTHLIKTRGQQVTLRCSPISGHKSVSWYQQVLGQGPQFIFQYYEKEERGRGNFPDRFSARQFPNYSSELNVNALLLGDSALYLCASSLVHDRNYGYTFGSGTRLTVV.

This clonotype was found many times. V usage is TRBV12-3 or TRBV12-4 and J usage is TRBJ1-5; D possibly corresponds to TRBD1 (6 bases). The CDR3 contains 13 residues. The V end lost 6 bases, the J end lost 4 bases, and 10 bases lay between the germline ends. CDR3 DNA sequence: TGTGCCAGCAGAGACACAGGGAATCAGCCCCAGCATTTT. Its translation is CASRDTGNQPQHF.

This clonotype was counted only a few times. The V call is TRBV7-9, the J call TRBJ1-6, with 8 bases matching TRBD1. Looked up from germline, CDR1 is SEHNR and CDR2 is FQNEAQ (reference sequence). The ends lost 4 bases at V and 9 bases at J; junction bases unmatched: 8. The CDR3 loop spans 15 amino acids. CDR3 residues: CASSSQGAPVSPLHF. The CDR3 DNA sequence: TGTGCCAGCAGCTCGCAGGGGGCGCCGGTTTCACCCCTCCACTTT. The variable domain in full, completed from reference TRBV7-9 and TRBJ1-6, reads DTGVSQNPRHKITKRGQNVTFRCDPISEHNRLYWYRQTLGQGPEFLTYFQNEAQLEKSRLLSDRFSAERPKGSFSTLEIQRTEQGDSAMYLCASSSQGAPVSPLHFGNGTRLTVT.

The chain couples TRBV7-6 to TRBJ2-3; D might be TRBD2 (6 bases). V lost 4 bases to trimming and J lost 4 bases, with 12 bases between them. Looked up from germline, CDR1 is SGHVS and CDR2 is FNYEAQ. The CDR3 has 14 residues. CDR3 coding DNA: TGTGCCAGCAGCTCCGGCACTAGCTCAGATACGCAGTATTTT. Its protein product is CASSSGTSSDTQYF.

V usage is TRBV7-2 and J usage is TRBJ1-5; the D is unclear. The germline CDR1 and CDR2 sequences are SGHTA and FQGNSA. Trimming took off 2 bases at V and 1 base at J, with 3 bases between the two ends. The CDR3 is made up of 13 amino acids. The chain's CDR3 is CASSLKSNQPQHF. The DNA for the CDR3 is TGTGCCAGCAGCTTAAAGAGCAATCAGCCCCAGCATTTT.

This clonotype was recorded many times. V and J are TRBV9 and TRBJ1-6; 8 bases agree with TRBD1. The V gene end was trimmed by 3 bases and the J gene end by 4 bases; junction bases not matched to a gene: 3. The germline V gene encodes CDR1 SGDLS and CDR2 YYNGEE. This CDR3 has 15 amino acids. CDR3 region: CASSAGTGYNSPLHF. DNA for the CDR3: TGTGCCAGCAGCGCCGGGACAGGTTATAATTCACCCCTCCACTTT.

This clonotype was recorded a few times. The chain has TRBV4-2 and TRBJ1-1; 7 bases are a match to TRBD1. Germline assignment: CDR1 LGHNA and CDR2 YNFKEQ. The CDR3 covers 15 residues. Trimming at V came to 3 bases and at J to 7 bases, leaving 11 bases not matched to a gene. The CDR3 DNA reads TGTGCCAGCAGCCATGACCACAGGGGAAGAGGTGAAGCTTTCTTT. Translating it yields CASSHDHRGRGEAFF.